These 25 T cell receptor beta chains were sequenced from one sample in a study of technical replicates of blood from four donors. Repertoires were generated with immunoSEQ multiplex PCR, while TCRdb's copy carries only in-frame clones and drops some. The sample has about 83,000 clones; 90% to 95% are singletons. The sequenced sample consisted of T cells isolated from PBMCs. The receptors stem from a human donor in good health.

The V gene is TRBV5-1, the J gene TRBJ2-1, with 12 bases aligning to TRBD2. The V and J ends lost 1 base and 6 bases, in that order; junction bases with no gene match: 14. The CDR3 is made up of 19 amino acids. CDR1 and CDR2 (germline): SGHRS, YFSETQ. The CDR3 sequence is CASSLRVTSGSAGTNEQFF. The CDR3 DNA follows: TGCGCCAGCAGCTTGAGGGTGACTAGCGGGAGCGCCGGTACCAATGAGCAGTTCTTC.

This rearrangement joins TRBV6-5 to TRBJ2-7; TRBD1 is a possible D gene (5 bases). This CDR3 spans 15 amino acids. Germline CDR1 MNHEY, CDR2 SVGAGI. V lost 0 bases, J lost 1 base, and 10 bases lay in between. CDR3: CASSYSAGQSYEQYF. CDR3 bases: TGTGCCAGCAGTTACTCCGCAGGGCAGTCCTACGAGCAGTACTTC.

This rearrangement joins TRBV9 to TRBJ2-7; 9 bases match TRBD2. This CDR3 region has 15 residues. The germline V gene has CDR1 SGDLS and CDR2 YYNGEE. V was pared by 0 bases and J by 2 bases, with 3 bases of the junction left unmatched. The CDR3 coding sequence is TGTGCCAGCAGCGTAGCGGCTAGCGGGGCCTACGAGCAGTACTTC. Protein: CASSVAASGAYEQYF.

The V gene is TRBV11-2, the J gene TRBJ2-7; TRBD2 aligns across 10 bases. The CDR3 totals 14 residues. Germline-derived CDR1 and CDR2 are SGHAT and FQNNGV. V dropped 0 bases and J dropped 12; count of bases not matched to a gene: 8. The CDR3 spells CASSLERLAGIPYF. CDR3 in DNA: TGTGCCAGCAGCTTAGAACGACTAGCGGGCATACCGTACTTC. The entire variable domain, with the rest obtained from reference TRBV11-2 and TRBJ2-7, is as follows: EAGVAQSPRYKIIEKRQSVAFWCNPISGHATLYWYQQILGQGPKLLIQFQNNGVVDDSQLPKDRFSAERLKGVDSTLKIQPAKLEDSAVYLCASSLERLAGIPYFGPGTRLTVT.

V is TRBV10-3 and J is TRBJ2-7; tentative D call: TRBD1 (5 bases). The germline V and J ends were trimmed by 7 bases and 5 bases, with 9 bases remaining between them. Germline V CDR1 and CDR2: ENHRY, SYGVKD. The CDR3 sequence is 11 residues long. DNA for the CDR3: TGTGCCATCACAGGGCCGGACGAGCAGTACTTC. Translation: CAITGPDEQYF.

This sequence joins TRBV6-1 and TRBJ2-7; tentative D call: TRBD1 (7 bases). The germline gives CDR1 MNHNS, CDR2 SASEGT. This CDR3 comprises 15 residues. V was trimmed by 8 bases and J by 6 bases, leaving 23 bases between them. The CDR3 DNA sequence: TGTGCCAGCGAGACCGGAGGGAGGACAGGCGGCGAGCAGTACTTC. Protein product: CASETGGRTGGEQYF.

The V and J genes are TRBV6-5 and TRBJ1-2, with D hard to call. Germline V gene lookup returns CDR1 MNHEY and CDR2 SVGAGI. V dropped 7 bases and J dropped 6 bases, with 9 bases sitting between them. This CDR3 is 11 amino acids long. In nucleotides, the CDR3 is TGTGCCAGCACAGGTACCAATGGCTACACCTTC. Protein: CASTGTNGYTF.

The chain uses TRBV19 and TRBJ1-6; D call uncertain. The CDR3 loop spans 13 amino acids. V dropped 9 bases and J dropped 10 bases, with 16 bases sitting between them. Per the germline V gene, CDR1 is LNHDA and CDR2 is SQIVND (reference sequence). The chain's CDR3 is CASRIGVLSPLHF. The CDR3 DNA is TGTGCCAGCCGGATCGGGGTATTATCACCCCTCCACTTT.

The J gene is TRBJ2-1, the V gene TRBV18, with TRBD1 identical over 10 bases. V lost 3 bases to trimming and J lost 6 bases; unmatched junction nucleotides: 5. The CDR3 totals 15 residues. Germline CDR1 and CDR2: KGHSH and LQKENI. The DNA for the CDR3 is TGTGCCAGCTCACCCCTGGGGACAGGGGTCAATGAGCAGTTCTTC. Translated, it gives CASSPLGTGVNEQFF.

Note on this clone: This CDR3 is also generated by other DNA sequences in the sample. The chain couples TRBV19 to TRBJ1-5; D is uncertain. V dropped 4 bases and J dropped 0 bases, with 4 bases sitting between them. Germline loops: CDR1 LNHDA, CDR2 SQIVND (reference sequence). The CDR3 sequence is 13 residues long. The CDR3 region has the DNA TGTGCCAGTAGTACTAGTAGCAATCAGCCCCAGCATTTT. Translated, it gives CASSTSSNQPQHF. Full variable domain (rest looked up from reference TRBV19 and TRBJ1-5): DGGITQSPKYLFRKEGQNVTLSCEQNLNHDAMYWYRQDPGQGLRLIYYSQIVNDFQKGDIAEGYSVSREKKESFPLTVTSAQKNPTAFYLCASSTSSNQPQHFGDGTRLSIL.

The chain is built from TRBV30 and TRBJ1-3; weak D call: TRBD1 (6 bases). The germline gives CDR1 GTSNPN, CDR2 SVGIG (reference sequence). This CDR3 has 15 residues. The germline V and J ends were trimmed by 4 bases and 0 bases, with 13 bases remaining between them. The CDR3 spells CAWIQDRISGNTIYF. CDR3 DNA: TGTGCCTGGATCCAAGACAGGATCTCTGGAAACACCATATATTTT.

This chain links TRBV5-1 with TRBJ1-1; D unresolved. There are 15 residues in the CDR3. Trimming took off 0 bases at V and 4 bases at J, with 13 bases between the two ends. CDR1 and CDR2 (germline): SGHRS, YFSETQ. The CDR3 DNA reads as TGCGCCAGCAGCTTGGCCGCGGGCCCTCTCACTGAAGCTTTCTTT. It specifies CASSLAAGPLTEAFF.

The chain joins TRBV29-1 to TRBJ1-2; D not resolved. V lost 5 bases, J lost 4 bases, and 17 bases lay in between. Germline V CDR1 and CDR2: SQVTM, ANQGSEA. The CDR3 sequence is 14 residues long. Written as DNA, the CDR3 is TGCAGCGTTAGATTATCGGGCGAGGGCTATGGCTACACCTTC. This gives the protein CSVRLSGEGYGYTF.

The chain joins TRBV7-3 to TRBJ2-3; D perhaps matches TRBD1 (6 bases). CDR1 and CDR2 from the germline V gene are SGHTA and FQGTGA. The CDR3 has 14 residues. The V end was cut by 2 bases, the J end by 4 bases, with 10 bases between. CDR3 in DNA: TGTGCCAGCAGCTTAGCAGGGGAAGCAGATACGCAGTATTTT. It yields the protein CASSLAGEADTQYF.

This clone was seen once. The chain employs TRBV7-2 and TRBJ2-3; possibly TRBD2 for D (6 bases). The CDR3 runs 16 residues. Germline values: CDR1 SGHTA, CDR2 FQGNSA. Deletions cut 1 base from V and 5 bases from J, with 16 bases between. CDR3 sequence reads: CASSLGGGMVVDTQYF. Here the CDR3 DNA reads TGTGCCAGCAGCTTAGGCGGCGGGATGGTTGTAGATACGCAGTATTTT.

The rearrangement links TRBV7-6 to TRBJ2-5, with D hard to call. V shed 4 bases and J shed 8 bases, with 8 bases lying between them. The CDR3 has 11 amino acids. CDR1 and CDR2 from the germline V gene are SGHVS and FNYEAQ. CDR3 DNA sequence: TGTGCCAGCAGCTCAACTGTTACCCAGTACTTC. Translation: CASSSTVTQYF.

Worth noting for this clone: At one end, the junction sequence differs from germline, possibly due to a read error. The V call is TRBV7-7, the J call TRBJ2-5, with TRBD2 identical over 10 bases. CDR1 and CDR2 from the germline V gene are SSHAT and FNYEAQ (reference sequence). The CDR3 loop spans 15 amino acids. CDR3: CASSSSGGLQETQYF. Written as DNA, the CDR3 is TGTGCTAGCAGTTCTAGCGGGGGTCTACAAGAGACCCAGTACTTC. The full variable domain, completed using reference TRBV7-7 and TRBJ2-5, is GAGVSQSPRYKVTKRGQDVTLRCDPISSHATLYWYQQALGQGPEFLTYFNYEAQPDKSGLPSDRFSAERPEGSISTLTIQRTEQRDSAMYRCASSSSGGLQETQYFGPGTRLLVL.

This rearrangement joins TRBV25-1 to TRBJ2-5; 7 bases match TRBD2. This CDR3 region has 17 residues. The V gene end was trimmed by 4 bases and the J gene end by 5 bases; junction bases not matched to a gene: 16. Germline CDR1 is MGHDK and CDR2 is SYGVNS. CDR3 amino acids: CASSAGLAGVEEETQYF. Written as DNA, the CDR3 is TGTGCCAGCAGTGCTGGTTTGGCGGGGGTAGAGGAGGAGACCCAGTACTTC. The full variable domain, rest sourced from reference TRBV25-1 and TRBJ2-5, is EADIYQTPRYLVIGTGKKITLECSQTMGHDKMYWYQQDPGMELHLIHYSYGVNSTEKGDLSSESTVSRIRTEHFPLTLESARPSHTSQYLCASSAGLAGVEEETQYFGPGTRLLVL.

The V and J genes are TRBV5-1 and TRBJ1-2; D might be TRBD1 (6 bases). V lost 5 bases, J lost 4 bases, and 18 bases lay in between. Germline CDR1 is SGHRS and CDR2 is YFSETQ. The CDR3 is 15 residues long. CDR3 loop: CASRPDRSSLYGYTF. The CDR3 nucleotides are TGCGCCAGCAGGCCTGACAGGAGCTCCCTCTATGGCTACACCTTC.

V is TRBV7-3 and J is TRBJ2-2; unclear D gene. V dropped 2 bases and J dropped 2 bases, with 9 bases sitting between them. The CDR3 extends over 15 amino acids. Germline-derived CDR1 and CDR2 are SGHTA and FQGTGA. As DNA, the CDR3 is TGTGCCAGCAGCTTACTAACCACCAACACCGGGGAGCTGTTTTTT. Residues: CASSLLTTNTGELFF.

The CDR3 coding sequence is TGCGCCAGCAGCCATGACCCAGCGGGAGGAGGAGATACGCAGTATTTT. Amino acids: CASSHDPAGGGDTQYF. The V call is TRBV4-1, the J call TRBJ2-3; 9 bases line up with TRBD2. Germline assignment: CDR1 MGHRA and CDR2 YSYEKL. The CDR3 consists of 16 residues. The J segment lost 5 bases and the V segment lost 3 bases, leaving 9 bases of the junction unmatched.

The chain employs TRBV10-1 and TRBJ1-2; D gene ambiguous. The CDR3 length is 13 residues. In germline, CDR1 is WNHNN, CDR2 SYGVQD (reference sequence). The germline V and J ends were trimmed by 3 bases and 1 base, with 6 bases remaining between them. The CDR3 sequence: CASSEADNYGYTF. CDR3 in DNA: TGCGCCAGCAGTGAAGCGGATAACTATGGCTACACCTTC.

The chain uses TRBV28 and TRBJ1-3; 7 bases are shared with TRBD1. The CDR3 spans 15 residues. In germline, CDR1 is MDHEN, CDR2 SYDVKM. Losses at the gene ends were 4 bases for V and 1 base for J; bases not matched to a gene: 4. The CDR3 sequence is CASSSGQVSGNTIYF. The CDR3 nucleotides are TGTGCCAGCAGTTCCGGACAGGTTTCTGGAAACACCATATATTTT.

The CDR3 reads CASSPQGAIYEQYF. The CDR3 bases are TGTGCCAGCAGCCCTCAGGGGGCTATCTACGAGCAGTACTTC. This chain links TRBV14 with TRBJ2-7, with 8 bases identical to TRBD1. Per germline, CDR1 SGHDN and CDR2 FVKESK. After removal of 4 bases from V and 3 bases from J, the junction contained 5 bases not matched to a gene. There are 14 residues in the CDR3. The whole variable domain, filled in from reference TRBV14 and TRBJ2-7, reads EAGVTQFPSHSVIEKGQTVTLRCDPISGHDNLYWYRRVMGKEIKFLLHFVKESKQDESGMPNNRFLAERTGGTYSTLKVQPAELEDSGVYFCASSPQGAIYEQYFGPGTRLTVT.

J is TRBJ2-4 and V is TRBV4-2, with 8 bases matching TRBD1. This CDR3 has 18 amino acids. J was trimmed by 0 bases and V by 0 bases; bases with no gene match: 7. Germline V gene sequence: CDR1 LGHNA, CDR2 YNFKEQ. The CDR3 region is CASSQDWGQVLAKNIQYF. The CDR3 bases are TGTGCCAGCAGCCAAGATTGGGGACAGGTACTAGCCAAAAACATTCAGTACTTC.